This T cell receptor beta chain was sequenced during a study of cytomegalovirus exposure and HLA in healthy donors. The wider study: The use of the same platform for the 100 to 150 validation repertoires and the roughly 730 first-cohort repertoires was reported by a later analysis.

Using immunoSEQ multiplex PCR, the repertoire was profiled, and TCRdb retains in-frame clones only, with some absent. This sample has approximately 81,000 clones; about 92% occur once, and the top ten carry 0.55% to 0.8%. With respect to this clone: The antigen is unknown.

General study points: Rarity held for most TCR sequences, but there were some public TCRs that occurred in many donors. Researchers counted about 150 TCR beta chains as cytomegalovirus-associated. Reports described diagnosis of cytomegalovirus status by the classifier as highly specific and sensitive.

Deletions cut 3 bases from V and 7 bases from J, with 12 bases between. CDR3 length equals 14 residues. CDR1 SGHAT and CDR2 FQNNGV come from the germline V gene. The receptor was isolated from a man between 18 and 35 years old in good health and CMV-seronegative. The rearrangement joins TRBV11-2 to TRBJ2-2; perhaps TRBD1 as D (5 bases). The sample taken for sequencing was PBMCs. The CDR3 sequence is CASSFHRQGGELFF. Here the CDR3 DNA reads TGTGCCAGCAGCTTTCACAGGCAGGGCGGGGAGCTGTTTTTT.